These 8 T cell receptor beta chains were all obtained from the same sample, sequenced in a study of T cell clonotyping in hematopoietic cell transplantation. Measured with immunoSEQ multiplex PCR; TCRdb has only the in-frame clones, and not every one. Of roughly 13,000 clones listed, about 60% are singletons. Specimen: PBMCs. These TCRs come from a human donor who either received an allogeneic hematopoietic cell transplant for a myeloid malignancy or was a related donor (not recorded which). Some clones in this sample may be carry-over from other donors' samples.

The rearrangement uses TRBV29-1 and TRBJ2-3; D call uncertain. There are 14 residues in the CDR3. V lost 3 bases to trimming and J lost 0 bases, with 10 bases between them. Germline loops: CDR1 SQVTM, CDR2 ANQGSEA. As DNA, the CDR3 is TGCAGCGTTGACTCGACATATAGCACAGATACGCAGTATTTT. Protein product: CSVDSTYSTDTQYF.

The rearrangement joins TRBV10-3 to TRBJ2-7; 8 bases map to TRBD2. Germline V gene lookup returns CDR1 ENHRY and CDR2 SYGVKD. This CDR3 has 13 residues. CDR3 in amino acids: CAISPGGAYEQYF. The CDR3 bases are TGTGCAATTTCTCCGGGGGGGGCCTACGAGCAGTACTTC.

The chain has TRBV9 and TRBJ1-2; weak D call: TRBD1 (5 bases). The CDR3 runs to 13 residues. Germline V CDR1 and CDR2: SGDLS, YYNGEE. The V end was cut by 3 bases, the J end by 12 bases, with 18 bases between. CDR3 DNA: TGTGCCAGCAGCGCCATGGGGGAGGGGAGGGACACCTTC. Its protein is CASSAMGEGRDTF.

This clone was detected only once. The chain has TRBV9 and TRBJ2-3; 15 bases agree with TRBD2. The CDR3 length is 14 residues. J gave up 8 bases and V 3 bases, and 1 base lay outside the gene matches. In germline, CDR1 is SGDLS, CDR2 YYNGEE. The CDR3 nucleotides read TGTGCCAGCAGCGAGGGACTAGCGGGGGGTACGCAGTATTTT. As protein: CASSEGLAGGTQYF.

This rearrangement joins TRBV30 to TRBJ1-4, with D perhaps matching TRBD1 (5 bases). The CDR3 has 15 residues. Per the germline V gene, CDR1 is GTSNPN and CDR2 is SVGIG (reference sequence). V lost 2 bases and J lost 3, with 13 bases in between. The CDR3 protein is CAWSTRLGANEKLFF. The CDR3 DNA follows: TGTGCCTGGAGTACTCGACTAGGGGCTAATGAAAAACTGTTTTTT.

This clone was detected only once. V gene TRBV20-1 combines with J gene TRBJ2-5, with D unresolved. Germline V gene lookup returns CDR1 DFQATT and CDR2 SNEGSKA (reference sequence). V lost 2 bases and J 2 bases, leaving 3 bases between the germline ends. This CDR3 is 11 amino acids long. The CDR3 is CSARKQETQYF. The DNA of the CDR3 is TGCAGTGCTAGAAAACAAGAGACCCAGTACTTC.

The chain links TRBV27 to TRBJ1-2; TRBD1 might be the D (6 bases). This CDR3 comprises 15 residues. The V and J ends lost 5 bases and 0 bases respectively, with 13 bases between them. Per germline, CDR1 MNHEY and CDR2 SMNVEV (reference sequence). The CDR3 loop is CASSPMTGANYGYTF. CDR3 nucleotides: TGTGCCAGCAGTCCCATGACAGGAGCTAACTATGGCTACACCTTC.

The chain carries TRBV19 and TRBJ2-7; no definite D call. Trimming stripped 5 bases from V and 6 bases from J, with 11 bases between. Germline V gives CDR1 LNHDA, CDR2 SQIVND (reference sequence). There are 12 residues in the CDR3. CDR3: CASSSWFGEQYF. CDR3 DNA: TGTGCCAGTAGTTCGTGGTTCGGCGAGCAGTACTTC.